Listed below are T cell receptor beta chains from one sample, sequenced in a study of T cell changes during pregnancy in multiple sclerosis. This table comes from immunoSEQ multiplex PCR, and its TCRdb copy is limited to in-frame clones, with some not included. This sample has about 94,000 clones, with about 94% found just once. This sample comprised peripheral blood, obtained in the third trimester of pregnancy. The receptors were sampled from a female donor with multiple sclerosis, enrolled in a pregnancy study. CDR3s include the opening cysteine and the closing phenylalanine or tryptophan. Expanded clones get a size class; other rows say once, few or many, or leave the size out.

TRBJ2-7,TRBV30,few,CAWKKGGTGTHEQYF
TRBJ1-1,TRBV27,.,CASSPQEGITEAFF
TRBJ1-4,TRBV11-2,.,CASSSGQPNEKLFF
TRBJ2-1,TRBV6-1,once,CASRTWGLNNEQFF
TRBJ2-7,TRBV11-2,.,CASSLRTSGSEQYF
TRBJ1-4,TRBV28,.,CASRAGVATNEKLFF
TRBJ2-1,TRBV10-3,.,CAISESSGSEQFF
TRBJ2-1,TRBV2,.,CASSEFSPGSSYNEQFF
TRBJ2-1,TRBV19,.,CASSTGSYAHNEQFF
TRBJ1-1,TRBV5-1,.,CASSWTTGGNTEAFF
TRBJ1-2,TRBV2,.,CASRKGLHYTF
TRBJ2-7,TRBV9,.,CASSGPGEQYF
TRBJ2-4,TRBV4-3,.,CASSQDWEGSNIQYF
TRBJ2-7,TRBV27,.,CASRGPGQGSNEQYF
TRBJ1-5,TRBV10-3,once,CAISGQDSNQPQHF
TRBJ2-2,TRBV19,.,CASSWGLAGNTGELFF
TRBJ2-5,TRBV19,.,CASSIDHRLQQETQYF
TRBJ2-7,TRBV28,.,CASSLSAGLAIDEQYF
TRBJ2-1,TRBV4-1,.,CASSRTPGYNEQFF
TRBJ2-1,TRBV19,.,CASSIPYPYNEQFF
TRBJ1-1,TRBV5-6,.,CASSQTGTASEAFF
TRBJ2-1,TRBV7-2,once,CASSNHLAGSYNEQFF
TRBJ1-1,TRBV11-3,once,CASSLDRQRNTEAFF
TRBJ2-2,TRBV5-4,.,CASSLGATNTGELFF
TRBJ2-5,TRBV7-6,.,CASSARQETQYF
TRBJ2-1,TRBV7-8,.,CASSLAGATLGQFF
TRBJ1-1,TRBV4-3,.,CASSQKMTGGTEAFF
TRBJ2-7,TRBV29-1,.,CSVRGASRSSYEQYF
TRBJ2-5,TRBV5-5,.,CASSLVSLQETQYF
TRBJ2-5,TRBV4-1,.,CASSHGTSGSEETQYF
TRBJ2-1,TRBV4-1,.,CASSQVSTEQFF